These T cell receptor beta chains were read from a single sample in a study of OX40 agonist ivuxolimab in advanced cancers. Clones were sequenced by immunoSEQ multiplex PCR, and TCRdb holds only the in-frame ones, with some missing. The sample includes tens of thousands of clones, 88% of them seen just once. This sample comprised CD4+ or CD8+ T cells sorted from blood, obtained in a trial of the OX40 agonist ivuxolimab. The receptors stem from an adult with an advanced solid tumor such as melanoma, head and neck, liver or kidney cancer. CDR3s include the opening cysteine and the closing phenylalanine or tryptophan.

TRBJ2-5	TRBV7-7	CASSPRVGISYQETQYF
TRBJ1-4	TRBV2	CASSAGNLIEKLFF
TRBJ2-7	TRBV7-9	CASSLGWSYEQYF
TRBJ1-1	TRBV19	CASSAPMRGTEAFF
TRBJ1-2	TRBV27	CASSTTGTGVGYTF
TRBJ2-7	TRBV5-1	CASSWTSGGYEQYF
TRBJ2-2	TRBV18	CASSPPLSRNTGELFF
TRBJ2-1	TRBV7-8	CASSLAGISTRGNDEQFF
TRBJ2-3	TRBV30	CAWSVGDTQYF
TRBJ2-3	TRBV16	CASSQSIEVTDTQYF
TRBJ2-7	TRBV10-3	CAIRGGTSGRYEQYF
TRBJ1-5	TRBV28	CASSLSSSNQPQHF
TRBJ1-2	TRBV6-5	CASSTSSDYGYTF
TRBJ2-2	TRBV6-6	CASSYRANTGELFF
TRBJ1-1	TRBV27	CASSLAIRDTEAFF